This T cell receptor beta chain was found in a study of PD-L1 blockade in urothelial cancer. Study-wide context: Patients had received 0 to 3 prior chemotherapy regimens. Median blood clonality was 0.080, with tens of thousands of unique TCRs.

Produced via immunoSEQ multiplex PCR; TCRdb's table is partial and in-frame only. The table has about 80,000 clones, 87% seen once. The CDR3 has 13 amino acids. Germline values: CDR1 GTSNPN, CDR2 SVGIG (reference sequence). V was trimmed by 1 base and J by 2 bases, leaving 8 bases between them. The receptor was isolated from a woman aged 70-85 years with urothelial cancer. The specimen was PBMCs, collected around atezolizumab (anti-PD-L1) treatment. This rearrangement joins TRBV30 to TRBJ1-1; unclear D gene. The DNA of the CDR3 is TGTGCCTGGAGTGGGCAGGAAAACACTGAAGCTTTCTTT. This sequence encodes CAWSGQENTEAFF.